This T cell receptor beta chain was captured in a study of Graves' ophthalmopathy and Graves' hyperthyroidism. Amplifying from RNA transcripts, the study obtained TCR beta CDR3 regions. Following a first-round RT-PCR that used HTBI primers, a second-round multiplex PCR was carried out. TCRdb re-called the multiplex PCR reads through MiXCR, storing one row per CDR3 protein. The repertoire holds under 800,000 distinct CDR3 sequences, with 20% to 25% as singletons. Stable hyperthyroidism was defined by absence of ophthalmopathy within 18 months of follow-up. This clonotype has a count of ten or more. The antigen is not known. The CDR3 loop spans 14 amino acids. J lost 7 bases, V lost 6 bases, and 10 bases had no gene match. Looked up from germline, CDR1 is MNHEY and CDR2 is SMNVEV (reference sequence). Findings and caveats of the study: Most clonotypes expanded in thyroid above 0.001 frequency were present in blood too.

Sequences were obtained from peripheral blood. The sequence came from a woman under 30 with stable Graves' hyperthyroidism. Some clones in this sample may be carry-over from other donors' samples. The chain carries TRBV27 and TRBJ2-7, with TRBD1 matching 9 bases. CDR3 coding DNA: TGTGCCAGCAGCCCTCTACAGGGGGCGAGGGAGCAGTACTTC. This codes for CASSPLQGAREQYF.